Presented here are 19 T cell receptor beta chains from one specimen sequenced in a study of blood T cell repertoires in COVID-19. Here immunoSEQ multiplex PCR was the method, and the copy in TCRdb shows in-frame clones only, minus some. This table holds under 150,000 clones, approximately 87% found once. Sequencing was done on a sample of PBMCs or T cells enriched from blood (not recorded which). Receptors originate from a man aged 45-60 years in a cohort exposed to, infected with or recovered from COVID-19 (not recorded which).

This rearrangement joins TRBV24-1 to TRBJ2-2, with 7 bases identical to TRBD1. V shed 4 bases and J 2 bases; nucleotides not matched to a gene: 3. The CDR3 totals 15 residues. CDR1 KGHDR and CDR2 SFDVKD come from the germline V gene. CDR3 sequence reads: CATSDYRGNTGELFF. In DNA, the CDR3 is TGTGCCACCAGTGACTACAGGGGAAACACCGGGGAGCTGTTTTTT.

V usage is TRBV5-6 and J usage is TRBJ2-5; D perhaps matches TRBD2 (6 bases). The CDR3 consists of 17 residues. Germline V gene data show CDR1 as SGHDT and CDR2 as YYEEEE. Trimming pared 1 base from V and 5 bases from J, leaving 21 bases between. The CDR3 is CASSLWDWRVKEETQYF. CDR3 in DNA: TGTGCCAGCAGCTTGTGGGATTGGAGGGTTAAGGAGGAGACCCAGTACTTC. Looking up the rest from reference TRBV5-6 and TRBJ2-5 gives the full variable domain: DAGVTQSPTHLIKTRGQQVTLRCSPKSGHDTVSWYQQALGQGPQFIFQYYEEEERQRGNFPDRFSGHQFPNYSSELNVNALLLGDSALYLCASSLWDWRVKEETQYFGPGTRLLVL.

This rearrangement joins TRBV7-2 to TRBJ1-2; D possibly corresponds to TRBD1 (5 bases). The CDR3 contains 15 residues. The germline V and J ends were trimmed by 5 bases and 7 bases, with 20 bases remaining between them. The germline V gene has CDR1 SGHTA and CDR2 FQGNSA. This CDR3 is CASSPPGAGKSGYTF. For the CDR3, the DNA is TGTGCCAGCAGCCCCCCTGGGGCGGGGAAAAGTGGCTACACCTTC. The variable domain in full, with the rest retrieved from reference TRBV7-2 and TRBJ1-2, is GAGVSQSPSNKVTEKGKDVELRCDPISGHTALYWYRQSLGQGLEFLIYFQGNSAPDKSGLPSDRFSAERTGGSVSTLTIQRTQQEDSAVYLCASSPPGAGKSGYTFGSGTRLTVV.

This clone was recorded only once. The chain combines TRBV6-2 or TRBV6-3 with TRBJ2-3; 12 bases map to TRBD2. This CDR3 has 17 residues. Trimming took 2 bases from V and 5 from J; bases not matched to a gene: 8. Per germline, CDR1 MNHEY and CDR2 SVGEGT. CDR3 sequence: CASSYRASGRAVDTQYF. The DNA of the CDR3 is TGTGCCAGCAGTTACAGGGCTAGCGGGAGGGCCGTAGATACGCAGTATTTT.

This clone was seen many times. The rearrangement links TRBV5-1 to TRBJ2-1; weak D call: TRBD2 (6 bases). Looked up from germline, CDR1 is SGHRS and CDR2 is YFSETQ. The CDR3 is made up of 14 amino acids. V shed 2 bases and J shed 9 bases, with 15 bases lying between them. The CDR3 here is CASSLLQTSGEQFF. In DNA, the CDR3 is TGCGCCAGCAGCTTACTCCAGACTAGTGGTGAGCAGTTCTTC.

The rearrangement links TRBV28 to TRBJ2-1; TRBD1 might be the D (5 bases). Germline-derived CDR1 and CDR2 are MDHEN and SYDVKM. CDR3 length: 14 amino acids. Between the trimmed V and J ends, which lost 11 bases and 0 bases, there was a span of 14 bases. The CDR3 spells CAAVGVSSYNEQFF. The DNA for the CDR3 is TGTGCCGCTGTAGGGGTGAGCTCCTACAATGAGCAGTTCTTC. Drawing the rest from reference TRBV28 and TRBJ2-1, the complete variable domain is DVKVTQSSRYLVKRTGEKVFLECVQDMDHENMFWYRQDPGLGLRLIYFSYDVKMKEKGDIPEGYSVSREKKERFSLILESASTNQTSMYLCAAVGVSSYNEQFFGPGTRLTVL.

The chain joins TRBV4-3 to TRBJ1-2; TRBD1 matches 8 bases. V shed 3 bases and J 7 bases; nucleotides not matched to a gene: 10. Germline CDR1 is LGHNA and CDR2 is YSLEER. This CDR3 is 15 amino acids long. CDR3 sequence reads: CASSHGRAGTGGYTF. The CDR3 bases are TGCGCCAGCAGCCACGGGAGAGCAGGGACAGGTGGCTACACCTTC.

The chain combines TRBV5-1 with TRBJ2-7; TRBD1 might be the D (6 bases). Trimming left V 4 bases short and J 6 bases short, with 11 bases between. Germline V lookup: CDR1 SGHRS, CDR2 YFSETQ. The CDR3 has 12 amino acids. The CDR3 DNA is TGCGCCAGCAGCCCTGGGACACCCGAGCAGTACTTC. As protein: CASSPGTPEQYF. Variable domain in full (rest from reference TRBV5-1 and TRBJ2-7): KAGVTQTPRYLIKTRGQQVTLSCSPISGHRSVSWYQQTPGQGLQFLFEYFSETQRNKGNFPGRFSGRQFSNSRSEMNVSTLELGDSALYLCASSPGTPEQYFGPGTRLTVT.

Here the CDR3 DNA reads TGTGCCAGCTCACCTCCCGGGAGGAGGGAGACCCAGTACTTC. It specifies CASSPPGRRETQYF. The chain has TRBV18 and TRBJ2-5, with 7 bases fitting TRBD2. The ends lost 3 bases at V and 5 bases at J; junction bases unmatched: 6. The germline gives CDR1 KGHSH, CDR2 LQKENI. The CDR3 runs to 14 residues.

This clone was seen once. The genes are TRBV5-6 and TRBJ1-4; 7 positions agree with TRBD1. The CDR3 consists of 15 residues. V was clipped by 3 bases and J by 3 bases; unmatched bases: 5. Per germline, CDR1 SGHDT and CDR2 YYEEEE. Written as DNA, the CDR3 is TGTGCCAGCAGCTCCGTACAGGGGTCTAATGAAAAACTGTTTTTT. Its translation: CASSSVQGSNEKLFF.

This rearrangement joins TRBV6-6 to TRBJ2-7, with 7 bases lining up with TRBD1. V dropped 5 bases and J dropped 3; count of bases not matched to a gene: 7. This CDR3 has 14 amino acids. CDR1 and CDR2 from the germline V gene are MNHNY and SVGAGI (reference sequence). CDR3: CASSLQGKDYEQYF. The CDR3 DNA reads as TGTGCCAGCAGTCTACAGGGGAAAGACTACGAGCAGTACTTC.

The gene calls are TRBV5-4 and TRBJ2-7, with D maybe TRBD2 (6 bases). The V gene lost 5 bases and the J gene lost 2 bases, with 11 bases spanning the gap. CDR3 length: 13 amino acids. Germline assignment: CDR1 SGHNT and CDR2 YYREEE (reference sequence). The CDR3 DNA is TGTGCCAGCAGGAATACGGGGGCCTACGAGCAGTACTTC. Translated: CASRNTGAYEQYF.

CDR3 in DNA: TGTGCCAGCAGCCTGACTAGTCCGACCGGGGAGCTGTTTTTT. Translating gives CASSLTSPTGELFF. This chain links TRBV14 with TRBJ2-2, with a possible D match to TRBD2 (6 bases). Deletions cut 4 bases from V and 5 bases from J, with 11 bases between. The germline V gene has CDR1 SGHDN and CDR2 FVKESK. CDR3 length: 14 residues.

The chain uses TRBV21-1 and TRBJ2-4; TRBD2 is the table's D call, not checked against the DNA. TRBV21-1 is recorded as a pseudogene. The CDR3 is 19 residues long. CDR3 residues: CASSKVVLAHSKAKNIQYF. The DNA for the CDR3 is TGTGCCAGCAGCAAAGTGGTGCTAGCACACTCAAAAGCCAAAAACATTCAGTACTTC.

This chain connects TRBV29-1 to TRBJ2-3; tentative D call: TRBD2 (5 bases). The CDR3 is 12 residues long. The ends were cut back, 8 bases at V and 0 bases at J, with 9 bases in the middle. Per the germline V gene, CDR1 is SQVTM and CDR2 is ANQGSEA. This CDR3 is CSLQRSTDTQYF. The CDR3, as DNA: TGCAGCTTACAGCGGAGCACAGATACGCAGTATTTT.

This clone was detected only once. This chain links TRBV7-6 with TRBJ2-5, with 12 positions matching TRBD2. The germline V gene has CDR1 SGHVS and CDR2 FNYEAQ. The CDR3 length is 18 residues. Trimming took 3 bases from V and 1 from J; bases not matched to a gene: 9. The CDR3 sequence is CASSFDPGLAGTQETQYF. The CDR3 DNA sequence: TGTGCCAGCAGCTTCGACCCCGGACTAGCGGGGACCCAAGAGACCCAGTACTTC.

J is TRBJ1-5 and V is TRBV28; no firm D call. With 6 bases removed from V and 3 bases from J, the gap between germline ends came to 9 bases. The CDR3 is 13 amino acids. CDR1 MDHEN and CDR2 SYDVKM come from the germline V gene. The CDR3 sequence: CASRRRNNQPQHF. The CDR3 DNA follows: TGTGCCAGCAGAAGGAGAAACAATCAGCCCCAGCATTTT.

The rearrangement links TRBV5-1 to TRBJ1-1; 10 bases agree with TRBD1. Germline CDR1 reads SGHRS; CDR2 reads YFSETQ. Losses at the gene ends were 4 bases for V and 0 bases for J; bases not matched to a gene: 9. The CDR3 has 17 residues. The CDR3, as DNA: TGCGCCAGCAGCCCGCGGACAGGGGGTACCATGAACACTGAAGCTTTCTTT. This encodes CASSPRTGGTMNTEAFF. The full variable domain, rest sourced from reference TRBV5-1 and TRBJ1-1, is KAGVTQTPRYLIKTRGQQVTLSCSPISGHRSVSWYQQTPGQGLQFLFEYFSETQRNKGNFPGRFSGRQFSNSRSEMNVSTLELGDSALYLCASSPRTGGTMNTEAFFGQGTRLTVV.

This sequence joins TRBV16 and TRBJ1-1; D gene unclear. The CDR3 has 15 amino acids. The germline CDR1 and CDR2 sequences are KGHSY and FQNENV. The germline V and J ends were trimmed by 2 bases and 0 bases, with 10 bases remaining between them. The CDR3: CASSQPQQMNTEAFF. In DNA form, the CDR3 reads TGTGCCAGCAGCCAACCACAGCAAATGAACACTGAAGCTTTCTTT.